The rows below give T cell receptor beta chains drawn from one sample of a study of blood T cells in healthy people across ages. Each CDR3 protein is one row after TCRdb ran MiXCR on the 5' RACE reads. This repertoire shows about 970,000 distinct CDR3 sequences, roughly 51% found once; its top ten account for about 22%. The specimen was blood. The source of these receptors is a woman aged 60-75 years in good health. Each CDR3 is given with its conserved first and last residue. Fields, in order: D gene, clone size, J gene, CDR3 length, V gene, CDR3 DNA, CDR3 protein. D genes are given only for firm matches. Clone size appears in some rows only: once, few, many, or a class for an expanded clone.

D: TRBD1; size: .; J: TRBJ2-5; length: 13; V: TRBV5-1; DNA: TGCACCAGCAGCGACAGGGTCCAAGAGACCCAGTACTTC; CDR3: CTSSDRVQETQYF
D: .; size: .; J: TRBJ2-7; length: 15; V: TRBV7-2; DNA: TGTGCTAGCAGCTTAGCCAGATTTAGTGGGTACGAGCAGTACTTC; CDR3: CASSLARFSGYEQYF
D: .; size: .; J: TRBJ2-7; length: 13; V: TRBV30; DNA: TGTGCCTGGAGTGGTGTGTCTTCCTACGAGCAGTACTTC; CDR3: CAWSGVSSYEQYF
D: TRBD2; size: .; J: TRBJ2-3; length: 15; V: TRBV20-1; DNA: TGCAGTGCTAGGCGGGTAGCGGGAGGAAAAGATACGCAGTATTTT; CDR3: CSARRVAGGKDTQYF
D: .; size: .; J: TRBJ2-1; length: 11; V: TRBV10-3; DNA: TGTGCCGTCCGCGGCGTCAATGAGCAGTTCTTC; CDR3: CAVRGVNEQFF
D: .; size: .; J: TRBJ2-7; length: 14; V: TRBV20-1; DNA: TGCAGTGCTAGAGCAAGCGAGGCCGGAGCCGAGCAGTACTTC; CDR3: CSARASEAGAEQYF
D: .; size: .; J: TRBJ1-5; length: 16; V: TRBV5-5; DNA: TGTGCCAGCAGCCACCGGGCAGGGAGTCAGAATCAGCCCCAGCATTTT; CDR3: CASSHRAGSQNQPQHF
D: TRBD1; size: few; J: TRBJ2-7; length: 15; V: TRBV4-3; DNA: TGCGCCAGCAGCGCCGGGACAGGGTCACCCTACGAGCAGTACTTC; CDR3: CASSAGTGSPYEQYF
D: TRBD1; size: few; J: TRBJ2-7; length: 12; V: TRBV7-2; DNA: TGTGCCAGCGACAGGGGTGGATACGAGCAGTACTTC; CDR3: CASDRGGYEQYF
D: TRBD2; size: .; J: TRBJ2-5; length: 17; V: TRBV5-1; DNA: TGCGCCAGCAAGGATATGTGGACTAGCGGGAGGGAAGAGACCCAGTACTTC; CDR3: CASKDMWTSGREETQYF
D: .; size: .; J: TRBJ2-3; length: 13; V: TRBV3-1; DNA: TGTGCCAGCAGCCAAAGAAGCCGGGATACGCAGTATTTT; CDR3: CASSQRSRDTQYF
D: .; size: .; J: TRBJ2-7; length: 15; V: TRBV4-2; DNA: TGTGCCAGCAGCCAAGGCCTAGCTAACTCCTACGAGCAGTACTTC; CDR3: CASSQGLANSYEQYF
D: TRBD1; size: .; J: TRBJ2-5; length: 15; V: TRBV14; DNA: TGTGCCAGCAGCCGAAGCTACAGGGGAGAAGAGACCCAGTACTTC; CDR3: CASSRSYRGEETQYF
D: TRBD2; size: .; J: TRBJ2-1; length: 13; V: TRBV29-1; DNA: TGCAGCGGTGGGACTACGGGATACAATGAGCAGTTCTTC; CDR3: CSGGTTGYNEQFF
D: .; size: few; J: TRBJ2-4; length: 19; V: TRBV27; DNA: TGTGCCAGCAGTTTGGGGAGGCCAGGGGAGTTCGTAGCCAAAAACATTCAGTACTTC; CDR3: CASSLGRPGEFVAKNIQYF
D: .; size: few; J: TRBJ1-3; length: 13; V: TRBV6-1; DNA: TGTGCCAGCAGTGAAAGTCGTGGAAACACCATATATTTT; CDR3: CASSESRGNTIYF
D: .; size: .; J: TRBJ2-7; length: 13; V: TRBV6-6; DNA: TGTGCCAGCACCCCGGGGGACCCCTACGAGCAGTACTTC; CDR3: CASTPGDPYEQYF
D: .; size: .; J: TRBJ1-6; length: 15; V: TRBV6-6; DNA: TGTGCCAGCAGAGGGGGGCAGGGTGAATATTCACCCCTCCACTTT; CDR3: CASRGGQGEYSPLHF
D: TRBD1; size: .; J: TRBJ2-5; length: 15; V: TRBV12-3/TRBV12-4; DNA: TGTGCCAGCAGTTTATCGACAGGGACCCAAGAGACCCAGTACTTC; CDR3: CASSLSTGTQETQYF
D: TRBD2; size: .; J: TRBJ2-3; length: 15; V: TRBV20-1; DNA: TGCAGTGCTAGGGGGACTAGCGGGAGGGTAGATACGCAGTATTTT; CDR3: CSARGTSGRVDTQYF
D: .; size: .; J: TRBJ2-7; length: 15; V: TRBV20-1; DNA: TGCAGTGCTAGTGCACTAGTTCTAAAAGTCGACGAGCAGTACTTC; CDR3: CSASALVLKVDEQYF
D: .; size: few; J: TRBJ2-7; length: 14; V: TRBV20-1; DNA: TGCAGTGCTTCAGACCGGGTTTCGCCTTGGGAGCAGTACTTC; CDR3: CSASDRVSPWEQYF
D: .; size: .; J: TRBJ2-1; length: 13; V: TRBV6-2/TRBV6-3; DNA: TGTGCCAGCAGGACAATAGTGACTAGTGTGTGGTTCTTC; CDR3: CASRTIVTSVWFF
D: .; size: .; J: TRBJ2-7; length: 15; V: TRBV15; DNA: TGTGCCACCAGCAGAAGAAGGGACATCGTCTACGAGCAGTACTTC; CDR3: CATSRRRDIVYEQYF
D: TRBD2; size: .; J: TRBJ2-5; length: 15; V: TRBV7-2; DNA: TGTGCCAGCAGCTCCGGGACTAGCGCCTTTGAGACCCAGTACTTC; CDR3: CASSSGTSAFETQYF
D: TRBD2; size: few; J: TRBJ2-1; length: 15; V: TRBV20-1; DNA: TGCAGTGCTAGAGACCCTTGGACTAGTACCAATGAGCAGTTCTTC; CDR3: CSARDPWTSTNEQFF
D: TRBD2; size: few; J: TRBJ2-3; length: 16; V: TRBV7-2; DNA: TGTGCCAGCAGTATCCCCCCCGGGGGGAGGGCAGATACGCAGTATTTT; CDR3: CASSIPPGGRADTQYF
D: .; size: once; J: TRBJ1-1; length: 15; V: TRBV6-5; DNA: TGTGCCAGCAGTTACGGGAACAGGGCGAACACTGAAGCTTTCTTT; CDR3: CASSYGNRANTEAFF
D: .; size: many; J: TRBJ2-7; length: 12; V: TRBV12-3/TRBV12-4; DNA: TGTGCCAGCAGTTTGCAGAGTTACGAGCAGTACTTC; CDR3: CASSLQSYEQYF
D: TRBD2; size: .; J: TRBJ2-2; length: 15; V: TRBV6-5; DNA: TGTGCCAGCAGCCACACTAGCGGGAGGATCGGGGAGCTGTTTTTT; CDR3: CASSHTSGRIGELFF
D: TRBD1; size: .; J: TRBJ1-2; length: 13; V: TRBV6-5; DNA: TGTGCCAGCAGTTACGGGACAGGGTTAGGCTACACCTTC; CDR3: CASSYGTGLGYTF
D: .; size: .; J: TRBJ1-1; length: 19; V: TRBV6-2/TRBV6-3; DNA: TGTGCCAGCAGTGATAAACGGACCGGGACACCAAAATTGAACACTGAAGCTTTCTTT; CDR3: CASSDKRTGTPKLNTEAFF
D: .; size: .; J: TRBJ1-6; length: 14; V: TRBV28; DNA: TGTGCCAGCAAAGGAGGCGGAGGAGGCTCACCCCTCCACTTT; CDR3: CASKGGGGGSPLHF
D: .; size: .; J: TRBJ2-5; length: 14; V: TRBV3-1; DNA: TGTGCCAGCAGCCAAGGTACCGCCCAGGGGACCCAGTACTTC; CDR3: CASSQGTAQGTQYF
D: TRBD2; size: few; J: TRBJ2-7; length: 17; V: TRBV11-2; DNA: TGTGCCAGCAGCTTACCATACAGCCTAGCGGGAGCGTACGAGCAGTACTTC; CDR3: CASSLPYSLAGAYEQYF
D: .; size: few; J: TRBJ2-3; length: 15; V: TRBV4-1; DNA: TGCGCCAGCAGAGATAGACTAGGTGACACAGATACGCAGTATTTT; CDR3: CASRDRLGDTDTQYF
D: TRBD2; size: once; J: TRBJ2-7; length: 16; V: TRBV27; DNA: TGTGCCAGCAGTTTATCGATCCTAGCGGGAGTAAACGAGCAGTACTTC; CDR3: CASSLSILAGVNEQYF
D: .; size: .; J: TRBJ1-2; length: 12; V: TRBV29-1; DNA: TGCAGCGTTGATTTCGGCGTCTATGGCTACACCTTC; CDR3: CSVDFGVYGYTF
D: .; size: .; J: TRBJ1-5; length: 14; V: TRBV6-6; DNA: TGTGCCGGCAGCCCGACAGAAAGCAATCAGCCCCAGCATTTT; CDR3: CAGSPTESNQPQHF
D: .; size: .; J: TRBJ2-5; length: 14; V: TRBV15; DNA: TGTGCCACCAGCAGAGGTGGGCAGCAAGAGACCCAGTACTTC; CDR3: CATSRGGQQETQYF
D: TRBD1; size: .; J: TRBJ2-7; length: 17; V: TRBV7-9; DNA: TGTGCCAGCAGCTCCTGGACAGGGGGCGTGGGACTCTACGAGCAGTACTTC; CDR3: CASSSWTGGVGLYEQYF
D: .; size: .; J: TRBJ1-2; length: 13; V: TRBV5-6; DNA: TGTGCCAGCAGCTTGGTTTACAGAAATGGCTACACCTTC; CDR3: CASSLVYRNGYTF
D: TRBD2; size: .; J: TRBJ2-7; length: 15; V: TRBV6-5; DNA: TGTGCCAGCAGTTACGGCCTAGCGGATATCTACGAGCAGTACTTC; CDR3: CASSYGLADIYEQYF
D: .; size: few; J: TRBJ2-4; length: 15; V: TRBV20-1; DNA: TGCAGTGCTAGAGAATACGGGATCCGAGGCCACATTCAGTACTTC; CDR3: CSAREYGIRGHIQYF
D: .; size: .; J: TRBJ2-1; length: 14; V: TRBV5-1; DNA: TGCGCCAGCAGCTTGGGAGGAGACGCCAATGAGCAGTTCTTC; CDR3: CASSLGGDANEQFF
D: .; size: .; J: TRBJ2-3; length: 14; V: TRBV4-3; DNA: TGCGCCAGCAGCCCATCCCACAGGACAGATACGCAGTATTTT; CDR3: CASSPSHRTDTQYF